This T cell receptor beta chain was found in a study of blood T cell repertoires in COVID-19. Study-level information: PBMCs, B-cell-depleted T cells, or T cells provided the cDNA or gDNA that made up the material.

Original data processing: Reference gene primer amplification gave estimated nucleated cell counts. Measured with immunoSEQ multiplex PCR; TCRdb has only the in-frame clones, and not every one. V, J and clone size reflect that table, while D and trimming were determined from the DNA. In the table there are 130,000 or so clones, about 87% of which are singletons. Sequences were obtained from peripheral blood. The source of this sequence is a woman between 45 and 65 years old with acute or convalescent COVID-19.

In DNA, the CDR3 is TGTGCCAGCAGCCTTCGACAGGGAAGCACTGAAGCTTTCTTT. Amino acids: CASSLRQGSTEAFF. This sequence joins TRBV6-5 and TRBJ1-1; 7 nucleotides align to TRBD1. The CDR3 has 14 amino acids. The trim removed 6 bases at V and 4 bases at J, leaving 8 bases unmatched. Germline CDR1 is MNHEY and CDR2 is SVGAGI.